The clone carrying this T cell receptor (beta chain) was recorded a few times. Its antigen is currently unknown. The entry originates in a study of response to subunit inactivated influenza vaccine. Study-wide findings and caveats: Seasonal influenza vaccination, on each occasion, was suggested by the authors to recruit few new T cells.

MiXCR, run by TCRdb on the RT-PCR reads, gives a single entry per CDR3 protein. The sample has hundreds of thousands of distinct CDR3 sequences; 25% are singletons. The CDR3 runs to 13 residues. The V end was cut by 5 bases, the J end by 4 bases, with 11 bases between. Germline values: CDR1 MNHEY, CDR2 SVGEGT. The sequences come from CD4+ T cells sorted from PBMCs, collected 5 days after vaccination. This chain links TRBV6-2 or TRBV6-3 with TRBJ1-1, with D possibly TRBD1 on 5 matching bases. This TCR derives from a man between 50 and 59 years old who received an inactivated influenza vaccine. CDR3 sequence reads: CASSKTGSTEAFF. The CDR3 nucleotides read TGTGCCAGCAGTAAAACAGGTTCCACTGAAGCTTTCTTT.